The 19 T cell receptor beta chains listed next were all sequenced from one sample in a study of CD8+CD57+ T cells in acquired aplastic anemia. The TCR beta profiling, which covered VDJ combination and CDR3 sequence, was carried out using genomic DNA as the template. TCRdb recomputed calls from the reads with MiXCR, one row per CDR3 protein. Of around 190,000 distinct CDR3 sequences listed, nearly 50% are singletons. Patients chosen for sequencing had CD8+CD57+ cells that had expanded, as shown by flow cytometry. Source material: sorted CD4+, CD8+, or CD8+CD57+ T cells (not recorded which) from PBMCs. The receptors were gathered from a human donor with aplastic anemia.

Only one count was recorded for this clonotype. The chain uses TRBV2 and TRBJ1-5; 8 bases fit TRBD1. The length of the CDR3 is 15 residues. V shed 7 bases and J 0 bases; nucleotides not matched to a gene: 5. Germline V gene data show CDR1 as SNHLY and CDR2 as FYNNEI. CDR3 nucleotide sequence: TGTGCCAGCAATGGGGACAGGAATAGCAATCAGCCCCAGCATTTT. Protein product: CASNGDRNSNQPQHF.

The table lists this clonotype with a count of one. The chain employs TRBV11-2 and TRBJ2-6, with TRBD2 as a possible D gene (6 bases). The germline gives CDR1 SGHAT, CDR2 FQNNGV. With 5 bases removed from V and 4 bases from J, the gap between germline ends came to 24 bases. The CDR3 totals 19 residues. The DNA for the CDR3 is TGTGCCAGCAGCAGAGAGAGAGGTACAGGAGGGCTCGGGGCCAACGTCCTGACTTTC. The encoded protein is CASSRERGTGGLGANVLTF. The variable domain in full, with the rest retrieved from reference TRBV11-2 and TRBJ2-6, is EAGVAQSPRYKIIEKRQSVAFWCNPISGHATLYWYQQILGQGPKLLIQFQNNGVVDDSQLPKDRFSAERLKGVDSTLKIQPAKLEDSAVYLCASSRERGTGGLGANVLTFGAGSRLTVL.

The J gene is TRBJ2-1, the V gene TRBV20-1, with a weak D call TRBD2 (6 bases). Trimming removed 6 bases at V and 0 bases at J, with 12 bases between. The CDR3 consists of 14 residues. The germline V gene has CDR1 DFQATT and CDR2 SNEGSKA (reference sequence). In DNA, the CDR3 is TGCAGTGCACATGGAGGGAGCTCCTACAATGAGCAGTTCTTC. Protein sequence: CSAHGGSSYNEQFF.

By frequency in the sample, this clonotype is medium-sized. The chain carries TRBV10-2 and TRBJ1-1, with D possibly TRBD1 on 5 matching bases. The CDR3 spans 13 residues. The V end was cut by 6 bases, the J end by 1 base, with 9 bases between. Germline assignment: CDR1 WSHSY and CDR2 SAAADI. The chain's CDR3 is CASSFGTNTEAFF. The DNA of the CDR3 is TGCGCCAGCAGCTTCGGGACGAACACTGAAGCTTTCTTT.

With respect to this clonotype: Relative to the germline gene, one junction end is altered; a read error may explain this. The J gene is TRBJ2-7, the V gene TRBV7-2, with D perhaps TRBD1 (6 bases). The CDR3 totals 14 residues. Germline-derived CDR1 and CDR2 are SGHTA and FQGNSA. CDR3 amino acids: CASSLTGNSYEQHF. The CDR3 DNA reads TGTGCCAGCAGCTTGACAGGTAACTCCTACGAGCAGCACTTC.

This clonotype was seen many times. This chain connects TRBV4-1 to TRBJ2-7; tentatively, D is TRBD1 or TRBD2 (6 bases each). Germline values: CDR1 MGHRA, CDR2 YSYEKL. This CDR3 has 18 amino acids. With 5 bases removed from V and 0 bases from J, the gap between germline ends came to 23 bases. Here the CDR3 reads CASSVRELRDTSSYEQYF. CDR3 sequence (DNA): TGCGCCAGCAGCGTGAGGGAACTGCGGGACACGAGCTCCTACGAGCAGTACTTC.

This clonotype was picked up one time. V gene TRBV15 combines with J gene TRBJ2-5, with D possibly matching TRBD1 (5 bases). The CDR3 has 14 amino acids. Looked up from germline, CDR1 is LNHNV and CDR2 is YYDKDF (reference sequence). The ends were cut back, 0 bases at V and 6 bases at J, with 11 bases in the middle. CDR3 DNA sequence: TGTGCCACCAGCAGAGACAGGGCGGAGAAGACCCAGTACTTC. It codes for CATSRDRAEKTQYF.

The rearrangement links TRBV7-8 to TRBJ2-7, with D perhaps matching TRBD2 (6 bases). This CDR3 contains 14 residues. Trimming removed 2 bases at V and 5 bases at J, with 13 bases between. The germline V gene encodes CDR1 SGHVS and CDR2 FQNEAQ. Here the CDR3 reads CASSLRDSRDEQYF. CDR3 nucleotide sequence: TGTGCCAGCAGCTTACGGGACTCGCGGGACGAGCAGTACTTC.

The sample holds a few counts of this clonotype. V gene TRBV18 combines with J gene TRBJ1-3; D remains unclear. Germline V gene data show CDR1 as KGHSH and CDR2 as LQKENI. The CDR3 covers 14 residues. Deletions cut 2 bases from V and 1 base from J, with 6 bases between. The CDR3 DNA reads TGTGCCAGCTCACCAGAAAGGTCTGGAAACACCATATATTTT. Protein: CASSPERSGNTIYF. The variable domain in full, with the rest retrieved from reference TRBV18 and TRBJ1-3, is NAGVMQNPRHLVRRRGQEARLRCSPMKGHSHVYWYRQLPEEGLKFMVYLQKENIIDESGMPKERFSAEFPKEGPSILRIQQVVRGDSAAYFCASSPERSGNTIYFGEGSWLTVV.

As regards this clonotype: A junction boundary mismatches the germline segment, possibly from a read error. This rearrangement joins TRBV10-3 to TRBJ1-1; TRBD1 matches at 9 bases. CDR3 size: 16 residues. CDR1 ENHRY and CDR2 SYGVKD come from the germline V gene. This CDR3 is CAISRGPGTGSGEAFF. CDR3 sequence (DNA): TGCGCCATCAGCAGAGGTCCCGGGACAGGGTCTGGTGAAGCTTTCTTT.

This clonotype was observed a handful of times. The V call is TRBV20-1, the J call TRBJ2-5; no firm D call. The CDR3 loop spans 12 amino acids. V was pared by 3 bases and J by 2 bases, with 7 bases between. Germline values: CDR1 DFQATT, CDR2 SNEGSKA (reference sequence). The CDR3: CSARGSQETQYF. The CDR3, as DNA: TGCAGTGCTAGGGGCAGTCAAGAGACCCAGTACTTC.

In this sample, this clonotype turned up a few times. The chain uses TRBV10-3 and TRBJ2-7; D gene uncertain. CDR1 is ENHRY, CDR2 SYGVKD, per germline. Trimming removed 0 bases at V and 4 bases at J, with 4 bases between. This CDR3 is built from 12 residues. The chain's CDR3 is CAISESRYEQYF. Here the CDR3 DNA reads TGTGCCATCAGTGAGTCTCGGTACGAGCAGTACTTC.

In this sample, this clonotype turned up many times. At one of its ends the junction is not consistent with the germline gene, which may arise from a read error. J is TRBJ2-1 and V is TRBV7-7; 11 bases match TRBD2. Per germline, CDR1 SSHAT and CDR2 FNYEAQ (reference sequence). The CDR3 length is 16 residues. The CDR3 sequence is CASSPLAGGRYNEQFF. The CDR3 nucleotides read TGTGCTAGCAGCCCATTAGCGGGGGGGCGTTACAATGAGCAGTTCTTC.

The CDR3 DNA reads as TGCAGCGTTGAAAGGGAGGGCGTAACGGCCCAGTACTTC. Its protein is CSVEREGVTAQYF. This rearrangement joins TRBV29-1 to TRBJ2-5; TRBD2 matches at 7 bases. Germline loops: CDR1 SQVTM, CDR2 ANQGSEA. V trimming: 2 bases; J trimming: 9 bases; junction bases outside the gene matches: 9. The CDR3 spans 13 residues.

Details on this clonotype: The junction and the germline gene differ at one end; a read error may be behind it. The V call is TRBV6-5, the J call TRBJ1-4; a possible D gene is TRBD1 (5 bases). CDR3 size: 14 residues. Looked up from germline, CDR1 is MNHEY and CDR2 is SVGAGI. The CDR3 DNA is TGTGCCGGCAGTTATGACAGCCGTAATGAAAAACTGTTTTTT. It yields the protein CAGSYDSRNEKLFF.

This clonotype showed up many times. The rearrangement joins TRBV27 to TRBJ2-7; tentative D call: TRBD2 (5 bases). The CDR3 is 14 residues long. Germline V lookup: CDR1 MNHEY, CDR2 SMNVEV (reference sequence). Trimming shortened V by 6 bases and J by 5 bases, and 17 bases separated the two germline ends. The CDR3 DNA reads TGTGCCAGCAGAACCTCACTAGGTTCCGACGAGCAGTACTTC. Its translation is CASRTSLGSDEQYF.

For the CDR3, the DNA is TGTGCCACGAGCGGGGACTACAATGAGCAGTTCTTC. Translation: CATSGDYNEQFF. The chain is built from TRBV10-3 and TRBJ2-1; TRBD2 agrees at 7 bases. Trimming removed 10 bases from V and 3 bases from J; junction bases left unmatched: 3. The CDR3 consists of 12 residues. CDR1 is ENHRY and CDR2 is SYGVKD in the germline V gene.

This clonotype was seen a handful of times. J is TRBJ2-5 and V is TRBV15, with TRBD1 identical over 11 bases. This CDR3 region has 16 residues. Trimming took 4 bases from V and 5 from J; bases not matched to a gene: 9. CDR1 LNHNV and CDR2 YYDKDF come from the germline V gene (reference sequence). The CDR3 DNA reads as TGTGCCACCAGCATCCTGGACAGGGGGCGATTGGAGACCCAGTACTTC. This codes for CATSILDRGRLETQYF. The complete variable domain, with remaining parts taken from reference TRBV15 and TRBJ2-5, reads DAMVIQNPRYQVTQFGKPVTLSCSQTLNHNVMYWYQQKSSQAPKLLFHYYDKDFNNEADTPDNFQSRRPNTSFCFLDIRSPGLGDTAMYLCATSILDRGRLETQYFGPGTRLLVL.

This clonotype was counted ten times or more. The rearrangement joins TRBV7-9 to TRBJ2-2; 9 nucleotides align to TRBD1. Losses at the gene ends were 7 bases for V and 6 bases for J; bases not matched to a gene: 6. Germline V CDR1 and CDR2: SEHNR, FQNEAQ (reference sequence). This CDR3 spans 14 amino acids. Written as DNA, the CDR3 is TGTGCCAGCAACGTACAGGGGGCGTCCGGGGAGCTGTTTTTT. Encoded protein: CASNVQGASGELFF.